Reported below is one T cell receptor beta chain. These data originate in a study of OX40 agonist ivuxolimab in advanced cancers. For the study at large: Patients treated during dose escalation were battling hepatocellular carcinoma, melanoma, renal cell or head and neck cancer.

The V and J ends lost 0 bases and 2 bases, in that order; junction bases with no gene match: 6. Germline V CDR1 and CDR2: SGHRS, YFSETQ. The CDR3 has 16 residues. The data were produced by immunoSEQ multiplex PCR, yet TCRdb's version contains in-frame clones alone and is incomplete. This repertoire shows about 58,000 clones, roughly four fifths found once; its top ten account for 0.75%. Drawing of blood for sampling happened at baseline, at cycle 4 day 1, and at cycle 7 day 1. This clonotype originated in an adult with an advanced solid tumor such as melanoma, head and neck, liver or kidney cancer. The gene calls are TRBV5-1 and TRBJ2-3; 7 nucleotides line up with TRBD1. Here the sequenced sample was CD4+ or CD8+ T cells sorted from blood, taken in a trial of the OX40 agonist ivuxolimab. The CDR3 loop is CASSLGGGTVTDTQYF. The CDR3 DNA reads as TGCGCCAGCAGCTTGGGGGGTGGGACAGTCACAGATACGCAGTATTTT.